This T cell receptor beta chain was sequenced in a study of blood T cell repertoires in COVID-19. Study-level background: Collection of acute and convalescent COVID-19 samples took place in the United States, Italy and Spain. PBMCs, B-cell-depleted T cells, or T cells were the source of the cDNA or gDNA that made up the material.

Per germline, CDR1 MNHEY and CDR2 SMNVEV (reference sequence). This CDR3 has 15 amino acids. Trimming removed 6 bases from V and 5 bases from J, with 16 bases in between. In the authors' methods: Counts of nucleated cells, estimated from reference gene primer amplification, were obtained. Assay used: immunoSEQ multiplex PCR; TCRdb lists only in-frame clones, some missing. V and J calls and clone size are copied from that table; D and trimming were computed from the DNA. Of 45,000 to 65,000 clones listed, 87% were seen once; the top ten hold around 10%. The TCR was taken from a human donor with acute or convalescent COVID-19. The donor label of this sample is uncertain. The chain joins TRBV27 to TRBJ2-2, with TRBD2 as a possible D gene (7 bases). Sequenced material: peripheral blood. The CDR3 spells CASSPGAGATGELFF. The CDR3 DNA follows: TGTGCCAGCAGCCCAGGGGCGGGAGCGACCGGGGAGCTGTTTTTT.